The 32 T cell receptor beta chains in this list originate from one sample, sequenced in a study of T cell responses to AZD1222 COVID-19 vaccine. Sequenced by immunoSEQ multiplex PCR; TCRdb stores in-frame clones only, minus some. The sample holds 120,000 to 150,000 clones, more than 85% seen once. The input for sequencing was peripheral blood, taken on day 0 of AZD1222 vaccination. These receptors were taken from an adult in good health.

The chain employs TRBV6-5 and TRBJ1-1; 10 nucleotides match TRBD1. CDR3 size: 12 residues. After removal of 6 bases from V and 7 bases from J, the junction contained 2 bases not matched to a gene. Germline V gene sequence: CDR1 MNHEY, CDR2 SVGAGI. DNA for the CDR3: TGTGCCAGCAGGACAGGGGGCCGTGAAGCTTTCTTT. Translating it yields CASRTGGREAFF.

The chain links TRBV7-9 to TRBJ2-1; D possibly uses TRBD1 or TRBD2 (5 bases each). The CDR3 is 15 residues long. Trimming stripped 1 base from V and 4 bases from J, with 11 bases between. Germline V gene sequence: CDR1 SEHNR, CDR2 FQNEAQ (reference sequence). The CDR3: CASSLGGTLYNEQFF. The DNA for the CDR3 is TGTGCCAGCAGCTTAGGGGGGACGCTATACAATGAGCAGTTCTTC.

The CDR3 DNA reads TGTGCCAGCAAACAAGCAATCGGACAGGGTAATAGCAATCAGCCCCAGCATTTT. It is translated as CASKQAIGQGNSNQPQHF. The chain combines TRBV28 with TRBJ1-5; 8 nucleotides match TRBD1. Germline trimming cut 7 bases from V and 0 bases from J; bases unmatched to any gene: 14. Germline V gene sequence: CDR1 MDHEN, CDR2 SYDVKM. The CDR3 extends over 18 amino acids.

The chain couples TRBV6-2 or TRBV6-3 to TRBJ1-5; TRBD1 agrees at 7 bases. The CDR3 loop spans 16 amino acids. V shed 6 bases, J shed 6 bases, and the junction held 14 bases outside the gene matches. Germline V gives CDR1 MNHEY, CDR2 SVGEGT. CDR3 DNA sequence: TGTGCCAGCAGCTCCTCCAGGGGGGTCTTTAGTCAGCCCCAGCATTTT. Translating gives CASSSSRGVFSQPQHF.

V and J are TRBV10-3 and TRBJ1-1; possibly TRBD1 for D (5 bases). V lost 6 bases and J 4 bases, leaving 15 bases between the germline ends. The germline CDR1 and CDR2 sequences are ENHRY and SYGVKD. This CDR3 has 14 amino acids. CDR3 sequence (DNA): TGTGCCATCAGCCCGGACACCCTGAGCACTGAAGCTTTCTTT. Amino acids: CAISPDTLSTEAFF.

This clone showed up just a few times. No DNA is shown, since the ends of the CDR3 on it are uncertain; the CDR3 is the one TCRdb lists. The rearrangement uses TRBV7-2 and TRBJ2-2. In germline, CDR1 is SGHTA, CDR2 FQGNSA. From its first to its last residue, the CDR3 has 18 amino acids. The CDR3 here is CASSLDVRIGLRAGELFF.

V gene TRBV4-3 combines with J gene TRBJ2-7; D unclear. Germline CDR1 is LGHNA and CDR2 is YSLEER. Trimming removed 0 bases from V and 4 bases from J, with 13 bases in between. CDR3 length: 15 amino acids. The CDR3 DNA follows: TGCGCCAGCAGCCAAGATTTAGGCAGTCTGTACGAGCAGTACTTC. It yields the protein CASSQDLGSLYEQYF.

This chain uses TRBV18 with TRBJ1-6; the match to TRBD1 covers 9 bases. The CDR3 is 15 amino acids. Germline assignment: CDR1 KGHSH and CDR2 LQKENI. After removal of 1 base from V and 7 bases from J, the junction contained 2 bases not matched to a gene. The CDR3 here is CASSPQGQGNSPLHF. The CDR3, as DNA: TGTGCCAGCTCACCACAGGGACAGGGAAATTCACCCCTCCACTTT.

The gene calls are TRBV7-2 and TRBJ2-3; D remains ambiguous. V shed 0 bases and J shed 3 bases, with 10 bases lying between them. Germline-derived CDR1 and CDR2 are SGHTA and FQGNSA. This CDR3 region has 15 residues. CDR3 DNA: TGTGCCAGCAGCTTAGCTCGGGTGCCTACAGATACGCAGTATTTT. Encoded protein: CASSLARVPTDTQYF.

The V gene is TRBV10-1, the J gene TRBJ2-7; TRBD1 matches 7 bases. Unmatched junction bases numbered 4, after V lost 3 bases and J lost 2 bases. The CDR3 spans 14 residues. The germline gives CDR1 WNHNN, CDR2 SYGVQD (reference sequence). CDR3 sequence (DNA): TGCGCCAGCAGTGACCCGGGACAGCCCTACGAGCAGTACTTC. Protein sequence: CASSDPGQPYEQYF.

This chain's CDR3 is CASSFQGSNTEAFF. CDR3 bases: TGCGCCAGCAGCTTTCAGGGTAGTAACACTGAAGCTTTCTTT. V and J are TRBV5-1 and TRBJ1-1; perhaps TRBD1 as D (5 bases). The V end was cut by 2 bases, the J end by 2 bases, with 10 bases between. The germline V gene has CDR1 SGHRS and CDR2 YFSETQ. The CDR3 is 14 residues long.

The chain carries TRBV27 and TRBJ2-7; D not certain. The CDR3 covers 13 residues. The V end was cut by 10 bases, the J end by 0 bases, with 13 bases between. Germline CDR1 MNHEY, CDR2 SMNVEV (reference sequence). CDR3 loop: CATRPLSSYEQYF. CDR3 nucleotides: TGTGCCACTCGACCGCTTAGCTCCTACGAGCAGTACTTC.

The chain links TRBV18 to TRBJ1-2; TRBD1 agrees at 8 bases. Trimming took 5 bases from V and 9 from J; bases not matched to a gene: 17. Germline V gene sequence: CDR1 KGHSH, CDR2 LQKENI. The length of the CDR3 is 16 residues. The CDR3 DNA reads as TGTGCCAGCTCATCCTTCGGTTGGACAGGGCTTAGTAGCTACACCTTC. Protein product: CASSSFGWTGLSSYTF.

The chain uses TRBV9 and TRBJ1-2, with D possibly matching TRBD1 (5 bases). Trimming cost V 0 bases and J 6 bases, with 15 bases left between them. Germline assignment: CDR1 SGDLS and CDR2 YYNGEE. CDR3 length: 15 residues. CDR3 nucleotide sequence: TGTGCCAGCAGCGTAGGAGTGTGGGGGTCGGATGGCTACACCTTC. Translating gives CASSVGVWGSDGYTF.

The chain carries TRBV29-1 and TRBJ2-1; D call uncertain. This CDR3 has 12 residues. Per the germline V gene, CDR1 is SQVTM and CDR2 is ANQGSEA. Trimming took off 5 bases at V and 7 bases at J, with 12 bases between the two ends. This chain's CDR3 is CSVLISPNEQFF. The CDR3 region has the DNA TGCAGCGTTCTAATAAGCCCGAATGAGCAGTTCTTC.

This chain uses TRBV6-2 or TRBV6-3 with TRBJ1-5; the D gene is possibly TRBD1 (6 bases). The length of the CDR3 is 16 residues. The germline CDR1 and CDR2 sequences are MNHEY and SVGEGT. V shed 5 bases and J shed 6 bases, with 20 bases lying between them. The CDR3 loop reads CASSHRDTGGGQPQHF. CDR3 bases: TGTGCCAGCAGTCATCGGGACACCGGGGGGGGTCAGCCCCAGCATTTT.

The chain joins TRBV11-2 to TRBJ2-5; TRBD1 aligns across 7 bases. The CDR3 runs to 15 residues. With 1 base clipped from V and 5 bases from J, the junction kept 7 bases outside the gene matches. Germline lookup yields CDR1 SGHAT and CDR2 FQNNGV. The CDR3 DNA follows: TGTGCCAGCAGCTTAGCTATAGGGGGCGTGGAGACCCAGTACTTC. Protein: CASSLAIGGVETQYF.

The chain employs TRBV18 and TRBJ1-1; D perhaps matches TRBD1 (6 bases). Trimming cost V 6 bases and J 6 bases, with 14 bases left between them. CDR1 and CDR2 (germline): KGHSH, LQKENI. The CDR3 consists of 13 residues. Here the CDR3 reads CASSIDGGAEAFF. The DNA of the CDR3 is TGTGCCAGCTCCATAGACGGGGGCGCTGAAGCTTTCTTT.

The CDR3 sequence: CASSQPSDRRNEKLFF. In DNA form, the CDR3 reads TGTGCCAGCAGCCAGCCCTCGGACAGAAGAAATGAAAAACTGTTTTTT. This rearrangement joins TRBV7-9 to TRBJ1-4; D might be TRBD1 (6 bases). The V and J ends lost 5 bases and 5 bases respectively, with 18 bases between them. Germline lookup yields CDR1 SEHNR and CDR2 FQNEAQ (reference sequence). The CDR3 length is 16 residues.

This clone was counted between two and nine times. The chain carries TRBV6-5 and TRBJ1-3, with D possibly matching TRBD1 (6 bases). The CDR3 runs 14 residues. V lost 7 bases, J lost 3 bases, and 13 bases lay in between. Germline-derived CDR1 and CDR2 are MNHEY and SVGAGI. CDR3 nucleotide sequence: TGTGCCAGCAAAAGGGGGGTCGTTGGAAACACCATATATTTT. It encodes CASKRGVVGNTIYF.

This chain connects TRBV7-2 to TRBJ2-2, with D unclear. The V and J ends lost 1 base and 8 bases respectively, with 8 bases between them. CDR3 length equals 13 residues. In germline, CDR1 is SGHTA, CDR2 FQGNSA. The CDR3, as DNA: TGTGCCAGCAGCTTAGGGGTGGAGGGGGAGCTGTTTTTT. This sequence encodes CASSLGVEGELFF.

This clone has just one count. V gene TRBV7-3 combines with J gene TRBJ2-7; the D is unclear. The V end lost 1 base, the J end lost 2 bases, and 9 bases lay between the germline ends. The CDR3 is 14 residues long. CDR1 is SGHTA and CDR2 is FQGTGA in the germline V gene. The CDR3 is CASSLSPSTYEQYF. CDR3 DNA sequence: TGTGCCAGCAGCTTAAGCCCCTCGACCTACGAGCAGTACTTC.

This chain joins TRBV28 and TRBJ1-2, with TRBD1 matching 7 bases. The V and J ends lost 0 bases and 4 bases, in that order; junction bases with no gene match: 11. CDR3 length equals 17 residues. Per germline, CDR1 MDHEN and CDR2 SYDVKM. The CDR3 region has the DNA TGTGCCAGCAGTTTATGGAAGGTCGACAGGGTTGGCTATGGCTACACCTTC. Its protein product is CASSLWKVDRVGYGYTF.

V gene TRBV27 combines with J gene TRBJ2-5, with 7 bases lining up with TRBD1. The CDR3 runs to 15 residues. Losses at the gene ends were 6 bases for V and 2 bases for J; bases not matched to a gene: 9. Germline V gene lookup returns CDR1 MNHEY and CDR2 SMNVEV (reference sequence). The CDR3 DNA follows: TGTGCCAGCAGCCCCCCGGGACAGCCTCAAGAGACCCAGTACTTC. Translation gives CASSPPGQPQETQYF.

The V and J genes are TRBV10-3 and TRBJ2-1; weak D call: TRBD2 (5 bases). The CDR3 covers 15 residues. V lost 4 bases, J lost 6 bases, and 16 bases lay in between. Per germline, CDR1 ENHRY and CDR2 SYGVKD. In DNA, the CDR3 is TGTGCCATCAGTGTGGCTAGCTCGGGTATCAATGAGCAGTTCTTC. This translates into CAISVASSGINEQFF.

The chain couples TRBV5-4 to TRBJ2-1; possible D gene TRBD2, 5 bases. Trimming left V 1 base short and J 10 bases short, with 18 bases between. CDR1 and CDR2 (germline): SGHNT, YYREEE (reference sequence). This CDR3 contains 15 residues. The CDR3 here is CASSLYKDSLREQFF. The CDR3 DNA follows: TGTGCCAGCAGCTTGTATAAGGACTCCCTCAGGGAGCAGTTCTTC.

This clone occurred once. J is TRBJ1-5 and V is TRBV19; tentative D call: TRBD1 (6 bases). V was shortened by 3 bases and J by 2 bases, with 11 bases between the two germline ends. CDR1 is LNHDA and CDR2 is SQIVND in the germline V gene (reference sequence). The length of the CDR3 is 15 residues. In nucleotides, the CDR3 is TGTGCCAGTAGTATGACGCGACAGGGCAATCAGCCCCAGCATTTT. Encoded protein: CASSMTRQGNQPQHF.

The chain carries TRBV19 and TRBJ1-5, with unresolved D. Trimming left V 1 base short and J 3 bases short, with 7 bases between. Germline-derived CDR1 and CDR2 are LNHDA and SQIVND (reference sequence). The CDR3 length is 14 residues. The DNA of the CDR3 is TGTGCCAGTAGTATAGCAGGCCTCAATCAGCCCCAGCATTTT. As protein: CASSIAGLNQPQHF.

The genes are TRBV6-2 or TRBV6-3 and TRBJ2-5, with a weak D call TRBD1 (5 bases). The ends were cut back, 4 bases at V and 9 bases at J, with 15 bases in the middle. Germline-derived CDR1 and CDR2 are MNHEY and SVGEGT. This CDR3 spans 13 amino acids. DNA of the CDR3: TGTGCCAGCAGTTCCCAGGGTGACCGGTCCCAGTACTTC. Amino acids: CASSSQGDRSQYF.

This CDR3 is CASSSAGRSSYEQYF. The DNA for the CDR3 is TGTGCCAGCAGTTCGGCGGGACGAAGCTCCTACGAGCAGTACTTC. The gene calls are TRBV27 and TRBJ2-7; tentatively, D is TRBD2 (6 bases). The length of the CDR3 is 15 residues. Per germline, CDR1 MNHEY and CDR2 SMNVEV (reference sequence). The germline V and J ends were trimmed by 4 bases and 0 bases, with 13 bases remaining between them.

This clone has a single count. The V call is TRBV21-1, the J call TRBJ1-5; TRBD1 was called by the table and not checked on the DNA. TRBV21-1 represents a pseudogene. The CDR3 covers 18 residues. CDR3 nucleotide sequence: TGTGCCAGCAGCCCACCTCCGGGACAGGGGGATAGCAATCAGCCCCAGCATTTT. Amino acids: CASSPPPGQGDSNQPQHF.

This sequence joins TRBV5-1 and TRBJ1-2; tentatively, D is TRBD1 (5 bases). This CDR3 has 15 residues. Germline CDR1 reads SGHRS; CDR2 reads YFSETQ. The V and J ends lost 1 base and 2 bases respectively, with 12 bases between them. This CDR3 reads CASSLSPGTNYGYTF. CDR3 DNA: TGCGCCAGCAGCTTGTCCCCGGGGACCAACTATGGCTACACCTTC.